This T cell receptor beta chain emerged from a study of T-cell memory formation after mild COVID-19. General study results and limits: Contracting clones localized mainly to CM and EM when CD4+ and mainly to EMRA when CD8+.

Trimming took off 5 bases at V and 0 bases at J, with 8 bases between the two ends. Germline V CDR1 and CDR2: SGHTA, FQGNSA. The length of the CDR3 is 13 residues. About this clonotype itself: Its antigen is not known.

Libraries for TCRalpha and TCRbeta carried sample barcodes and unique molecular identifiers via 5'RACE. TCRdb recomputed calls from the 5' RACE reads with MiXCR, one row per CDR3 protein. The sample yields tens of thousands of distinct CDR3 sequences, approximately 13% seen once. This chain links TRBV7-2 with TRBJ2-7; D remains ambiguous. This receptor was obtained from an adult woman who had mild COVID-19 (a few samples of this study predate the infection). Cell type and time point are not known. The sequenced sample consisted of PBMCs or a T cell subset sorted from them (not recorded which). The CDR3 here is CASSPQYSYEQYF. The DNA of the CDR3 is TGTGCCAGCAGCCCCCAATACTCCTACGAGCAGTACTTC.